This TCR beta chain comes out of a study of cytomegalovirus exposure and HLA in healthy donors. Overall study: Prior work identified 95 million to 120 million unique TCR beta sequences in some 200 million T cells. Overall study results and limits: Presence/absence results assume similar sequencing depth per donor, which may not hold. With further analysis later on, most CMV-associated TCR beta chains appeared HLA-restricted. Prior analysis indicated that the majority of TCR beta V segments exhibited productivity approximately 87% or approximately 30% of the time.

Regarding this clone: Its antigen is as yet unknown.

With 5 bases removed from V and 4 bases from J, the gap between germline ends came to 17 bases. Per the germline V gene, CDR1 is SEHNR and CDR2 is FQNEAQ (reference sequence). The CDR3 spans 15 residues. The PCR contained 60 Vbeta and 13 Jbeta primers. The table came from immunoSEQ multiplex PCR; TCRdb's copy has only in-frame clones and leaves some out. Of 100,000 to 150,000 clones in the sample, under 85% were seen once. This TCR came from a woman in her 50s in good health and CMV-seropositive. The gene calls are TRBV7-9 and TRBJ1-1; D is perhaps TRBD1 (6 bases). The sequencing input was PBMCs. As DNA, the CDR3 is TGTGCCAGCAGCGCATACAGGGCCTCGGTCACTGAAGCTTTCTTT. This translates into CASSAYRASVTEAFF.